This TCR beta chain originates from a study of T-cell reconstitution after alpha-beta-depleted transplantation in children. Study observations and caveats: It was reported that alpha-beta T cells came from several hundred expanded graft clones (about two months after transplant). Newly generated T cells supplied most T-cell counts and diversity one year post-transplant.

With respect to this clonotype: Its antigen remains unidentified.

CDR3 length equals 14 residues. Unique molecular identifiers tagged the TCRbeta library. TCRdb passed the PCR reads through MiXCR, listing each CDR3 protein once. The data contain over 4,500 distinct CDR3 sequences, roughly 24% of them singletons. This material consisted of PBMCs, mostly from graft donor cells, taken 60 days after TCRalphabeta/CD19-depleted stem cell transplant. This TCR came from a male patient between 2 and 10 years old who had a stem cell transplant for acute lymphoblastic leukemia, so the T cells may come from the graft donor. The chain joins TRBV21-1 to TRBJ1-6; the table calls TRBD1, which could not be checked here. TRBV21-1 is a pseudogene locus. The CDR3 sequence: CQQRQQGYNSPLHF. The DNA of the CDR3 is TGCCAGCAGCGTCAACAGGGTTATAATTCACCCCTCCACTTT.